Detailed here is one T cell receptor beta chain. One end of the junction fails to match germline, which may point to a read error. The data were obtained in a study of cytomegalovirus exposure and HLA in healthy donors. The PCR was carried out with 60 Vbeta primers and 13 Jbeta primers. Sequencing used immunoSEQ multiplex PCR; TCRdb keeps in-frame clones, though not all of them. This sample yields around 150,000 clones, of which around 79% are seen a single time; 6.5% belongs to the top ten. The donors gave bone marrow, and they were healthy. The length of the CDR3 is 14 residues. The germline V gene encodes CDR1 LGHNA and CDR2 YNFKEQ.

The sequenced material came from PBMCs. V is TRBV4-2 and J is TRBJ2-1, with 11 positions matching TRBD1. The sequence came from a man aged 35-49 years in good health and CMV-seropositive. The CDR3 DNA sequence: TGTGCCAGCAGCCAAGATAGTGGCCGGGACAGGGGGATCTTC. Its translation is CASSQDSGRDRGIF.